The text below deals with one T cell receptor beta chain. Method: immunoSEQ multiplex PCR; TCRdb's copy keeps in-frame clones and lacks some. Among around 580,000 clones listed, about 98% were seen once. This sample stems from a study of shared clonotypes between healthy human individuals. The naive CD8 subset, CD45RO-negative cells positively selected for CCR7, excluded terminally differentiated effector memory CD45RA+ cells. Germline assignment: CDR1 SQVTM and CDR2 ANQGSEA. Trimming took 5 bases from V and 3 from J, leaving 19 bases between them. CDR3 size: 15 residues. The sequenced material came from naive CD8+ T cells sorted from blood. The clonotype was recovered from a man aged 25-45 years in good health. The chain recombines TRBV29-1 with TRBJ1-1; a weak D match, TRBD1 (5 bases). CDR3 region: CSVTLGERGDTEAFF. CDR3 nucleotides: TGCAGCGTTACCCTGGGGGAGAGGGGTGACACTGAAGCTTTCTTT.